These 25 T cell receptor beta chains came from one sample sequenced in a study of identical twins. In TCRdb, the 5' RACE reads were re-called with MiXCR into one record per CDR3 protein. Among 500,000 or so distinct CDR3 sequences listed, approximately 14% were seen once. The same sample was also studied in work on yellow fever vaccine responses in identical twins.

The source material was CD4+ T cells sorted from blood. All receptors come from a woman aged 18-29 years in good health.

Only a few counts were recorded for this clonotype. The CDR3 sequence: CASTLRGSTGELFF. The CDR3 DNA is TGTGCCAGCACCCTCAGGGGAAGCACCGGGGAGCTGTTTTTT. This sequence joins TRBV6-1 and TRBJ2-2, with D possibly being TRBD1 (6 bases). The CDR3 consists of 14 residues. The germline V gene encodes CDR1 MNHNS and CDR2 SASEGT. Trimming removed 7 bases from V and 4 bases from J, with 13 bases in between.

This clonotype was picked up a small number of times. The rearrangement uses TRBV28 and TRBJ2-1, with D possibly being TRBD1 or TRBD2 (5 bases each). The germline CDR1 and CDR2 sequences are MDHEN and SYDVKM. CDR3 length equals 14 residues. V was shortened by 6 bases and J by 5 bases, with 14 bases between the two germline ends. The CDR3 DNA reads TGTGCCAGCAGGGGGACGCGGAACCACAATGAGCAGTTCTTC. This encodes CASRGTRNHNEQFF.

The chain uses TRBV20-1 and TRBJ2-1, with 14 bases lining up with TRBD2. Trimming took 4 bases from V and 8 from J; bases not matched to a gene: 4. The CDR3 sequence is 14 residues long. The germline V gene encodes CDR1 DFQATT and CDR2 SNEGSKA (reference sequence). The CDR3 region is CSAIGTSGRDEQFF. CDR3 in DNA: TGCAGTGCTATTGGGACTAGCGGGAGAGATGAGCAGTTCTTC.

The chain couples TRBV14 to TRBJ2-1; D possibly uses TRBD1 or TRBD2 (6 bases each). V lost 0 bases, J lost 4 bases, and 13 bases lay in between. CDR3 size: 16 residues. The germline CDR1 and CDR2 sequences are SGHDN and FVKESK. CDR3 sequence (DNA): TGTGCCAGCAGCCAAGAGTTGAAAGGGGGGTACAATGAGCAGTTCTTC. Its translation: CASSQELKGGYNEQFF.

The J gene is TRBJ2-3, the V gene TRBV10-3; TRBD2 matches at 10 bases. With V trimmed by 6 bases and J by 3 bases, 3 bases remained unmatched. The CDR3 has 14 residues. Germline V gene lookup returns CDR1 ENHRY and CDR2 SYGVKD. The CDR3 reads CAIRSSGSTDTQYF. DNA for the CDR3: TGTGCCATCAGGTCTAGCGGGAGTACAGATACGCAGTATTTT.

This chain uses TRBV3-1 with TRBJ2-5; a weak D match, TRBD1 (6 bases). CDR1 and CDR2 from the germline V gene are LGHDT and YNNKEL (reference sequence). The CDR3 extends over 12 amino acids. The ends were cut back, 3 bases at V and 11 bases at J, with 13 bases in the middle. The CDR3 DNA sequence: TGTGCCAGCAGCCAGGGGGCCGCAGTTCAGTACTTC. It yields the protein CASSQGAAVQYF.

This clonotype was picked up a small number of times. The chain links TRBV28 to TRBJ2-3; 9 bases line up with TRBD2. Germline lookup yields CDR1 MDHEN and CDR2 SYDVKM. CDR3 length: 16 amino acids. J lost 0 bases, V lost 3 bases, and 4 bases had no gene match. The CDR3 DNA sequence: TGTGCCAGCAGTTTCCAAGCGGGAGGAAGCACAGATACGCAGTATTTT. This translates into CASSFQAGGSTDTQYF.

In its sample, this clonotype was seen a few times. A junction boundary mismatches the germline segment, possibly from a read error. The chain is built from TRBV20-1 and TRBJ2-3; 8 nucleotides match TRBD1. Germline V gives CDR1 DFQATT, CDR2 SNEGSKA (reference sequence). The CDR3 totals 14 residues. Here the CDR3 reads CSARDRGRGDTQYF. In nucleotides, the CDR3 is TGCAGTGCCAGAGACAGGGGACGAGGAGATACGCAGTATTTT.

The rearrangement uses TRBV6-5 and TRBJ2-7, with D maybe TRBD1 (6 bases). Trimming left V 2 bases short and J 5 bases short, with 10 bases between. The germline CDR1 and CDR2 sequences are MNHEY and SVGAGI. This CDR3 contains 13 residues. This chain's CDR3 is CASSYQGRNEQYF. CDR3 nucleotides: TGTGCCAGCAGTTACCAGGGGCGCAACGAGCAGTACTTC.

The rearrangement uses TRBV10-3 and TRBJ2-3; D uncertain. The germline gives CDR1 ENHRY, CDR2 SYGVKD. The length of the CDR3 is 14 residues. The germline V and J ends were trimmed by 4 bases and 4 bases, with 12 bases remaining between them. Written as DNA, the CDR3 is TGTGCCATCAGTGCGTCGGACCAGTCAGATACGCAGTATTTT. It yields the protein CAISASDQSDTQYF.

This clonotype was recorded a few times. J is TRBJ1-1 and V is TRBV18, with 8 bases fitting TRBD1. Unmatched junction bases numbered 15, after V lost 5 bases and J lost 10 bases. CDR1 and CDR2 from the germline V gene are KGHSH and LQKENI. There are 15 residues in the CDR3. The CDR3 sequence is CASSIRNGQGYSAFF. The CDR3, as DNA: TGTGCCAGCTCAATACGAAACGGACAGGGATATTCAGCTTTCTTT.

V is TRBV20-1 and J is TRBJ1-5; possible D gene TRBD1, 5 bases. The CDR3 is made up of 15 amino acids. V was clipped by 5 bases and J by 3 bases, with 17 bases between them. Per the germline V gene, CDR1 is DFQATT and CDR2 is SNEGSKA (reference sequence). CDR3 nucleotide sequence: TGCAGTGCTCACGGGGTTCAGGGAGCCAATCAGCCCCAGCATTTT. Amino acid sequence: CSAHGVQGANQPQHF.

This chain connects TRBV20-1 to TRBJ2-2; 7 nucleotides match TRBD1. Germline values: CDR1 DFQATT, CDR2 SNEGSKA (reference sequence). The V gene end was trimmed by 7 bases and the J gene end by 4 bases; junction bases not matched to a gene: 9. This CDR3 is built from 14 residues. The CDR3 loop reads CSGSIGTATGELFF. In DNA form, the CDR3 reads TGCAGTGGGTCGATCGGGACAGCCACCGGGGAGCTGTTTTTT.

This clonotype was found many times. The chain combines TRBV7-8 with TRBJ1-3, with D hard to call. There are 13 residues in the CDR3. The germline V gene has CDR1 SGHVS and CDR2 FQNEAQ. Trimming removed 2 bases at V and 2 bases at J, with 4 bases between. The CDR3 reads CASSLRTGNTIYF. Written as DNA, the CDR3 is TGTGCCAGCAGCTTAAGGACTGGAAACACCATATATTTT.

J is TRBJ2-5 and V is TRBV3-1; a weak D match, TRBD2 (6 bases). V was shortened by 1 base and J by 7 bases, with 13 bases between the two germline ends. Germline loops: CDR1 LGHDT, CDR2 YNNKEL (reference sequence). This CDR3 has 14 residues. The CDR3 DNA reads as TGTGCCAGCAGCCAAGTCGGGGGTGGAGGGACCCAGTACTTC. This encodes CASSQVGGGGTQYF.

V gene TRBV2 combines with J gene TRBJ2-5; 7 bases align to TRBD2. Germline V gives CDR1 SNHLY, CDR2 FYNNEI. The V gene end was trimmed by 5 bases and the J gene end by 1 base; junction bases not matched to a gene: 4. The CDR3 spans 14 residues. CDR3 bases: TGTGCCAGCAGTCCCGAGCGGGGCCAAGAGACCCAGTACTTC. Translated, it gives CASSPERGQETQYF.

This clonotype turned up a few times. The rearrangement joins TRBV6-1 to TRBJ2-7, with D unresolved. Trimming removed 6 bases from V and 0 bases from J, with 15 bases in between. The CDR3 is made up of 15 amino acids. Per the germline V gene, CDR1 is MNHNS and CDR2 is SASEGT. The DNA of the CDR3 is TGTGCCAGCAGCCCCGGGCCGGTAAGCTCCTACGAGCAGTACTTC. Its translation: CASSPGPVSSYEQYF.

The sample holds a few counts of this clonotype. The V and J genes are TRBV7-2 and TRBJ2-2; TRBD2 matches 9 bases. The CDR3 totals 16 residues. J lost 5 bases, V lost 5 bases, and 9 bases had no gene match. CDR1 is SGHTA and CDR2 is FQGNSA in the germline V gene. The CDR3 sequence is CASSPRSGSGTGELFF. The CDR3 nucleotides read TGTGCCAGCAGCCCCCGTAGCGGGAGTGGGACCGGGGAGCTGTTTTTT. The full variable domain, in which reference TRBV7-2 and TRBJ2-2 provide the parts outside the CDR3, is GAGVSQSPSNKVTEKGKDVELRCDPISGHTALYWYRQSLGQGLEFLIYFQGNSAPDKSGLPSDRFSAERTGGSVSTLTIQRTQQEDSAVYLCASSPRSGSGTGELFFGEGSRLTVL.

This clonotype was observed a handful of times. The chain is built from TRBV5-1 and TRBJ2-1; 11 bases align to TRBD2. V was clipped by 4 bases and J by 3 bases; unmatched bases: 9. The CDR3 covers 17 residues. The germline V gene has CDR1 SGHRS and CDR2 YFSETQ. In nucleotides, the CDR3 is TGCGCCAGCAGCGGGGGACTAGCGGAACGGGGCTACAATGAGCAGTTCTTC. Translating gives CASSGGLAERGYNEQFF.

This clonotype was detected only a few times. The rearrangement links TRBV7-8 to TRBJ2-7; D is undetermined. Germline V gives CDR1 SGHVS, CDR2 FQNEAQ. CDR3 size: 17 residues. Trimming cost V 1 base and J 0 bases, with 16 bases left between them. This CDR3 reads CASSLVMWEKGSYEQYF. Written as DNA, the CDR3 is TGTGCCAGCAGCTTAGTGATGTGGGAAAAGGGCTCCTACGAGCAGTACTTC.

The chain couples TRBV4-2 to TRBJ2-7; TRBD1 might be the D (6 bases). The CDR3 runs to 16 residues. Trimming stripped 3 bases from V and 0 bases from J, with 15 bases between. The V gene's germline CDR1 is LGHNA and CDR2 YNFKEQ. CDR3 amino acids: CASSHIGTGSSYEQYF. Here the CDR3 DNA reads TGTGCCAGCAGCCATATTGGAACAGGGAGCTCCTACGAGCAGTACTTC.

This chain joins TRBV19 and TRBJ2-5, with D perhaps given as TRBD1 or TRBD2 (6 bases each). CDR3 size: 15 residues. The germline CDR1 and CDR2 sequences are LNHDA and SQIVND (reference sequence). CDR3 protein: CATRRARGGSETQYF. CDR3 sequence (DNA): TGTGCGACCCGGCGGGCCAGGGGAGGTTCGGAGACCCAGTACTTC. Full variable domain (rest looked up from reference TRBV19 and TRBJ2-5): DGGITQSPKYLFRKEGQNVTLSCEQNLNHDAMYWYRQDPGQGLRLIYYSQIVNDFQKGDIAEGYSVSREKKESFPLTVTSAQKNPTAFYLCATRRARGGSETQYFGPGTRLLVL.

This clonotype was counted at least ten times. V and J are TRBV4-3 and TRBJ2-1, with 8 bases matching TRBD1. The CDR3 has 15 amino acids. Germline CDR1 and CDR2: LGHNA and YSLEER. After removal of 4 bases from V and 4 bases from J, the junction contained 6 bases not matched to a gene. The CDR3 nucleotides are TGCGCCAGCAGCCGACAGGGGCCCGCTTACAATGAGCAGTTCTTC. Its translation: CASSRQGPAYNEQFF.

The chain recombines TRBV6-1 with TRBJ2-6; D possibly corresponds to TRBD1 (5 bases). Germline CDR1 and CDR2: MNHNS and SASEGT. V was trimmed by 6 bases and J by 0 bases, leaving 9 bases between them. The CDR3 is 15 residues long. DNA for the CDR3: TGTGCCAGCAGCGCCAGGGACTCTGGGGCCAACGTCCTGACTTTC. Amino acid sequence: CASSARDSGANVLTF.

V and J are TRBV15 and TRBJ2-7; 8 bases are shared with TRBD1. CDR3 length: 14 residues. CDR1 and CDR2 from the germline V gene are LNHNV and YYDKDF (reference sequence). V was clipped by 2 bases and J by 7 bases; unmatched bases: 7. The DNA for the CDR3 is TGTGCCACCAGCAGACAGGGGGCGGGTTCAGAGCAGTACTTC. This encodes CATSRQGAGSEQYF.